These 29 T cell receptor beta chains came from one sample sequenced in a study of somatic mutations in cytotoxic T cells in rheumatoid arthritis. Profiling relied on immunoSEQ multiplex PCR, and the TCRdb table lists in-frame clones only, not all of them. Of tens of thousands of clones in the sample, approximately 84% were seen once. Sequencing was done on a sample of CD8+ T cells sorted from blood. The receptors originated from a man in his forties or fifties in good health.

The chain is built from TRBV28 and TRBJ2-5; the match to TRBD2 covers 8 bases. The CDR3 has 15 residues. The junction had 5 bases not matched to a gene; V was cut back by 4 bases and J by 1 base. Germline CDR1 and CDR2: MDHEN and SYDVKM. The CDR3 DNA follows: TGTGCCAGCAGTTCTCGAGCGGGAGTCCAAGAGACCCAGTACTTC. As protein: CASSSRAGVQETQYF.

The chain carries TRBV9 and TRBJ2-5; 15 bases agree with TRBD2. Germline V gene data show CDR1 as SGDLS and CDR2 as YYNGEE. CDR3 length equals 16 residues. After removal of 3 bases from V and 5 bases from J, the junction contained 5 bases not matched to a gene. CDR3 DNA: TGTGCCAGCAGCGAGGGGACTAGCGGGAGGATCGAGACCCAGTACTTC. Residues: CASSEGTSGRIETQYF.

The chain couples TRBV4-3 to TRBJ2-7; the D is unclear. Germline loops: CDR1 LGHNA, CDR2 YSLEER. The CDR3 contains 16 residues. V lost 0 bases to trimming and J lost 5 bases, with 17 bases between them. The CDR3 spells CASSQDGVRGYDEQYF. CDR3 bases: TGCGCCAGCAGCCAAGATGGAGTACGAGGATACGACGAGCAGTACTTC.

The rearrangement links TRBV6-1 to TRBJ2-7; TRBD1 agrees at 8 bases. Losses at the gene ends were 2 bases for V and 4 bases for J; bases not matched to a gene: 7. This CDR3 has 15 residues. In germline, CDR1 is MNHNS, CDR2 SASEGT. Here the CDR3 DNA reads TGTGCCAGCAGTGAACGTCAGGGGGCTGGATACGAGCAGTACTTC. Amino acids: CASSERQGAGYEQYF.

The chain combines TRBV29-1 with TRBJ2-7; 10 bases are a match to TRBD2. CDR3 length: 13 amino acids. After removal of 5 bases from V and 3 bases from J, the junction contained 4 bases not matched to a gene. Germline assignment: CDR1 SQVTM and CDR2 ANQGSEA. CDR3 residues: CSVLTSGIYEQYF. The CDR3 coding sequence is TGCAGCGTTTTAACTAGCGGGATCTACGAGCAGTACTTC.

The J gene is TRBJ2-7, the V gene TRBV5-6; D call uncertain. V shed 0 bases and J shed 2 bases, with 9 bases lying between them. The CDR3 is 14 residues long. Germline lookup yields CDR1 SGHDT and CDR2 YYEEEE. CDR3 sequence (DNA): TGTGCCAGCAGCTTGGGCGAGACACCCTACGAGCAGTACTTC. Its protein is CASSLGETPYEQYF.

In nucleotides, the CDR3 is TGTGCCAGCAGTAGCGGCTCCTACGAGCAGTACTTC. Protein product: CASSSGSYEQYF. The chain is built from TRBV27 and TRBJ2-7, with D perhaps TRBD2 (5 bases). Germline CDR1 MNHEY, CDR2 SMNVEV (reference sequence). The CDR3 has 12 amino acids. V lost 5 bases and J lost 0, with 5 bases in between.

This chain uses TRBV7-6 with TRBJ1-2; 10 nucleotides line up with TRBD1. The junction had 5 bases not matched to a gene; V was cut back by 4 bases and J by 6 bases. The CDR3 has 14 amino acids. From germline, CDR1 is SGHVS and CDR2 FNYEAQ. CDR3: CASSSGTGVDGYTF. The CDR3 bases are TGTGCCAGCAGCTCCGGGACAGGGGTGGATGGCTACACCTTC.

V is TRBV27 and J is TRBJ2-6; the D call may be TRBD1 or TRBD2 (5 bases each). V was cut by 3 bases and J by 0 bases, with 6 bases left in between. The CDR3 is 15 residues long. Germline V gives CDR1 MNHEY, CDR2 SMNVEV (reference sequence). In nucleotides, the CDR3 is TGTGCCAGCAGTTTGAGGGGCTCTGGGGCCAACGTCCTGACTTTC. It codes for CASSLRGSGANVLTF.

The chain employs TRBV28 and TRBJ2-1; maybe TRBD1 (8 bases). Trimming removed 6 bases from V and 10 bases from J, with 19 bases in between. Germline V CDR1 and CDR2: MDHEN, SYDVKM. This CDR3 has 14 amino acids. DNA for the CDR3: TGTGCCAGCAGGTCCACTACAGGGGGGGGCGAGCAGTTCTTC. Its protein is CASRSTTGGGEQFF.

The rearrangement uses TRBV27 and TRBJ2-7; D ambiguous. CDR1 is MNHEY and CDR2 is SMNVEV in the germline V gene (reference sequence). The ends were cut back, 4 bases at V and 6 bases at J, with 16 bases in the middle. The CDR3 contains 14 residues. CDR3 amino acids: CASSSYQESTEQYF. DNA for the CDR3: TGTGCCAGCAGTTCGTATCAGGAATCTACCGAGCAGTACTTC.

V gene TRBV19 combines with J gene TRBJ2-7, with TRBD2 identical over 7 bases. From germline, CDR1 is LNHDA and CDR2 SQIVND (reference sequence). This CDR3 spans 14 amino acids. The junction had 4 bases not matched to a gene; V was cut back by 3 bases and J by 2 bases. CDR3 sequence: CASSIMAGAYEQYF. CDR3 nucleotide sequence: TGTGCCAGTAGTATCATGGCGGGAGCCTACGAGCAGTACTTC.

V usage is TRBV27 and J usage is TRBJ1-4; weak D call: TRBD1 (5 bases). This CDR3 region has 15 residues. Trimming left V 2 bases short and J 3 bases short, with 10 bases between. Per the germline V gene, CDR1 is MNHEY and CDR2 is SMNVEV (reference sequence). The CDR3 DNA reads as TGTGCCAGCAGTTTAAGAGACAGCTCTAATGAAAAACTGTTTTTT. Its translation is CASSLRDSSNEKLFF.

The chain recombines TRBV19 with TRBJ2-7; TRBD1 matches 7 bases. CDR3 size: 15 residues. V was clipped by 4 bases and J by 1 base; unmatched bases: 7. Germline CDR1 and CDR2: LNHDA and SQIVND (reference sequence). The CDR3 here is CASSTPGQSSYEQYF. Written as DNA, the CDR3 is TGTGCCAGTAGTACCCCGGGACAGAGTTCCTACGAGCAGTACTTC.

CDR3 sequence: CASSLIGAGGAEEQFF. The CDR3 nucleotides are TGTGCCAGCAGTCTTATAGGAGCGGGAGGGGCAGAAGAGCAGTTCTTC. This sequence joins TRBV27 and TRBJ2-1; 10 bases align to TRBD2. The germline gives CDR1 MNHEY, CDR2 SMNVEV (reference sequence). The CDR3 is 16 residues long. The trim removed 5 bases at V and 10 bases at J, leaving 14 bases unmatched.

J is TRBJ1-2 and V is TRBV14, with 12 bases lining up with TRBD1. Germline V gene sequence: CDR1 SGHDN, CDR2 FVKESK. Trimming removed 5 bases from V and 1 base from J; junction bases left unmatched: 11. This CDR3 is 18 amino acids long. CDR3 in DNA: TGTGCCAGCAGCAGCTGGGACAGGGGGCGTGAGGATAACTATGGCTACACCTTC. Amino acids: CASSSWDRGREDNYGYTF. The full variable domain, with the rest looked up from reference TRBV14 and TRBJ1-2, is EAGVTQFPSHSVIEKGQTVTLRCDPISGHDNLYWYRRVMGKEIKFLLHFVKESKQDESGMPNNRFLAERTGGTYSTLKVQPAELEDSGVYFCASSSWDRGREDNYGYTFGSGTRLTVV.

The chain is built from TRBV4-1 and TRBJ2-7, with D uncertain. The germline gives CDR1 MGHRA, CDR2 YSYEKL. The CDR3 has 15 residues. Between the trimmed V and J ends, which lost 0 bases and 0 bases, there was a span of 9 bases. The CDR3 reads CASSQDSWSSYEQYF. As DNA, the CDR3 is TGCGCCAGCAGCCAAGATAGTTGGAGCTCCTACGAGCAGTACTTC.

The CDR3 loop reads CASSETLRTGMVAPLHF. The CDR3 DNA follows: TGTGCCAGCAGTGAAACCCTTAGGACAGGGATGGTAGCGCCCCTCCACTTT. The V gene is TRBV2, the J gene TRBJ1-6; 8 bases fit TRBD1. CDR1 and CDR2 (germline): SNHLY, FYNNEI. The CDR3 totals 17 residues. Trimming removed 2 bases from V and 13 bases from J; junction bases left unmatched: 16.

The chain combines TRBV12-5 with TRBJ2-3; D not certain. Germline loops: CDR1 LGHNT, CDR2 FRNRAP. CDR3 length equals 9 residues. The CDR3 nucleotides read TGTGCACAAGGAGATACGCAGTATTTT. This encodes CAQGDTQYF.

The chain combines TRBV5-4 with TRBJ2-7; the match to TRBD1 covers 7 bases. Germline V gives CDR1 SGHNT, CDR2 YYREEE (reference sequence). The CDR3 runs to 12 residues. V was pared by 4 bases and J by 3 bases, with 1 base of the junction left unmatched. The chain's CDR3 is CASSQGVYEQYF. The CDR3 bases are TGTGCCAGCAGCCAGGGGGTCTACGAGCAGTACTTC.

The V and J genes are TRBV19 and TRBJ1-4; D is unclear. The germline CDR1 and CDR2 sequences are LNHDA and SQIVND (reference sequence). Trimming took 3 bases from V and 13 from J, leaving 15 bases between them. This CDR3 spans 13 amino acids. In DNA form, the CDR3 reads TGTGCCAGTAGTATTGGATGGAGGGAGCGACTGTTTTTT. It encodes CASSIGWRERLFF.

The chain combines TRBV5-4 with TRBJ2-7, with D tentatively TRBD1 (6 bases). The CDR3 length is 12 residues. Germline V gives CDR1 SGHNT, CDR2 YYREEE (reference sequence). Trimming shortened V by 4 bases and J by 4 bases, and 9 bases separated the two germline ends. The CDR3 nucleotides read TGTGCCAGCAGCGGGGGCGGGTACGAGCAGTACTTC. Protein product: CASSGGGYEQYF.

The chain links TRBV15 to TRBJ2-7; possibly TRBD1 or TRBD2 for D (5 bases each). The CDR3 sequence is 14 residues long. Germline CDR1 and CDR2: LNHNV and YYDKDF (reference sequence). With 3 bases removed from V and 1 base from J, the gap between germline ends came to 10 bases. The CDR3 region has the DNA TGTGCCACCAGCAGCGGGACCGCTTCCTACGAGCAGTACTTC. This encodes CATSSGTASYEQYF.

This chain links TRBV9 with TRBJ2-2; D is undetermined. The CDR3 consists of 13 residues. V was cut by 3 bases and J by 1 base, with 4 bases left in between. Germline loops: CDR1 SGDLS, CDR2 YYNGEE. The CDR3 nucleotides are TGTGCCAGCAGCGGATTGAACACCGGGGAGCTGTTTTTT. This sequence encodes CASSGLNTGELFF. Looking up the rest from reference TRBV9 and TRBJ2-2 gives the full variable domain: DSGVTQTPKHLITATGQRVTLRCSPRSGDLSVYWYQQSLDQGLQFLIQYYNGEERAKGNILERFSAQQFPDLHSELNLSSLELGDSALYFCASSGLNTGELFFGEGSRLTVL.

DNA of the CDR3: TGTGCCAGCAGCTTGACCGTGACAGCTAGCACAGATACGCAGTATTTT. Amino acid sequence: CASSLTVTASTDTQYF. The rearrangement links TRBV7-9 to TRBJ2-3, with D possibly TRBD1 on 5 matching bases. Per germline, CDR1 SEHNR and CDR2 FQNEAQ (reference sequence). The CDR3 runs to 16 residues. The V end was cut by 3 bases, the J end by 0 bases, with 13 bases between.

V usage is TRBV6-5 and J usage is TRBJ2-7; 7 bases align to TRBD1. The germline gives CDR1 MNHEY, CDR2 SVGAGI. Unmatched junction bases numbered 4, after V lost 5 bases and J lost 3 bases. There are 13 residues in the CDR3. CDR3 nucleotides: TGTGCCAGCAGTCTGGGACAGTTCTACGAGCAGTACTTC. It translates to CASSLGQFYEQYF.

The chain uses TRBV7-6 and TRBJ2-7; TRBD1 agrees at 9 bases. Losses at the gene ends were 0 bases for V and 2 bases for J; bases not matched to a gene: 5. The V gene's germline CDR1 is SGHVS and CDR2 FNYEAQ. CDR3 length: 16 residues. The CDR3 protein is CASSLAGGQGTYEQYF. CDR3 in DNA: TGTGCCAGCAGCTTAGCCGGGGGACAGGGAACCTACGAGCAGTACTTC.

In DNA, the CDR3 is TGTGCCAGCAGCGAACAGGGTGGACAGCAGTTCTTC. Its protein product is CASSEQGGQQFF. The V call is TRBV7-9, the J call TRBJ2-1; possibly TRBD1 for D (6 bases). CDR3 size: 12 residues. Germline CDR1 SEHNR, CDR2 FQNEAQ (reference sequence). V dropped 5 bases and J dropped 11 bases, with 13 bases sitting between them.

The chain combines TRBV28 with TRBJ2-1, with a weak D call TRBD1 (5 bases). The germline gives CDR1 MDHEN, CDR2 SYDVKM. CDR3 size: 13 residues. V was trimmed by 4 bases and J by 10 bases, leaving 14 bases between them. CDR3 DNA: TGTGCCAGCAGTTATGGGCGGACATTGGAGCAGTTCTTC. As protein: CASSYGRTLEQFF.